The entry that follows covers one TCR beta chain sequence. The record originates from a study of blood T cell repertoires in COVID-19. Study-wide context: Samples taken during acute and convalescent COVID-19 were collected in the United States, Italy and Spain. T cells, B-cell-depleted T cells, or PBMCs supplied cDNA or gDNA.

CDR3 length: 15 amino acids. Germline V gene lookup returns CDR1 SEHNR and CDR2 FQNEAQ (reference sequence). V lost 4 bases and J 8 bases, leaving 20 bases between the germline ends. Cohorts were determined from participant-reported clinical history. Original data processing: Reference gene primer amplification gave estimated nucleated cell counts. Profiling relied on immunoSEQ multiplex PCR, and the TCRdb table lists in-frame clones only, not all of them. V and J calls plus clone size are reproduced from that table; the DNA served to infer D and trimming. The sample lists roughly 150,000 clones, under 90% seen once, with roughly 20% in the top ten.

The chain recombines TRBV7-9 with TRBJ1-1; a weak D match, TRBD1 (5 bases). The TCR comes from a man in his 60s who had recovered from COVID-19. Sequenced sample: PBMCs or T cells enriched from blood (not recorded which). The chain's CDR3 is CASSSDRGWLLEAFF. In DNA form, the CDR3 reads TGTGCCAGCAGCTCAGATAGGGGCTGGCTTCTGGAAGCTTTCTTT.